Below, 7 T cell receptor beta chains from the same sample are listed, as sequenced in a study of T cell responses to AZD1222 COVID-19 vaccine (dated by TCRdb to the early 2020s). The library was made by the immunoSEQ multiplex PCR assay. TCRdb mirrors the immuneACCESS table, restricted to in-frame sequences. Some clones are absent from its copies; in checked studies, under half trace to an unresolved V gene, and the reason for the others is unknown. This sample is represented by roughly 120,000 clones; 87% of them were singletons. Approximately 1.3% of the sample belongs to the ten largest clones. In light of the paper, this sample's time point label describes: baseline before first vaccination. Source: peripheral blood, taken on day 0 of AZD1222 vaccination. All receptors derive from an adult in good health.

This chain joins TRBV14 and TRBJ2-5; TRBD1 aligns across 9 bases. With 1 base clipped from V and 0 bases from J, the junction kept 12 bases outside the gene matches. CDR1 and CDR2 from the germline V gene are SGHDN and FVKESK. The CDR3 has 19 residues. CDR3 in DNA: TGTGCCAGCAGCCAAGGACAGGGGGGCCCGGTAGGGTACCAAGAGACCCAGTACTTC. It encodes CASSQGQGGPVGYQETQYF.

The V call is TRBV29-1, the J call TRBJ2-3; tentatively, D is TRBD2 (6 bases). The V end was cut by 1 base, the J end by 1 base, with 12 bases between. Germline assignment: CDR1 SQVTM and CDR2 ANQGSEA. The CDR3 covers 15 residues. The chain's CDR3 is CSVEVEGWGTDTQYF. As DNA, the CDR3 is TGCAGCGTTGAAGTGGAGGGATGGGGCACAGATACGCAGTATTTT.

The chain has TRBV5-1 and TRBJ1-6, with D maybe TRBD1 (6 bases). Germline CDR1 is SGHRS and CDR2 is YFSETQ. The CDR3 extends over 16 amino acids. With 1 base removed from V and 9 bases from J, the gap between germline ends came to 17 bases. CDR3 coding DNA: TGCGCCAGCAGCTTGACCCCCGGGACACAATTTTCACCCCTCCACTTT. Translated, it gives CASSLTPGTQFSPLHF. Complete variable domain (other parts from reference TRBV5-1 and TRBJ1-6): KAGVTQTPRYLIKTRGQQVTLSCSPISGHRSVSWYQQTPGQGLQFLFEYFSETQRNKGNFPGRFSGRQFSNSRSEMNVSTLELGDSALYLCASSLTPGTQFSPLHFGNGTRLTVT.

This chain joins TRBV10-3 and TRBJ1-3; the match to TRBD1 covers 9 bases. V shed 2 bases and J 5 bases; nucleotides not matched to a gene: 13. CDR1 is ENHRY, CDR2 SYGVKD, per germline. The CDR3 totals 18 residues. CDR3 nucleotides: TGTGCCATCAGTGAGCCGACCCCGGGACAGGGCGGAAGAAACACCATATATTTT. Its protein product is CAISEPTPGQGGRNTIYF.

A single count supports this clone. This chain connects TRBV19 to TRBJ2-2, with D possibly matching TRBD1 (6 bases). The CDR3 sequence is 14 residues long. Trimming took off 8 bases at V and 1 base at J, with 11 bases between the two ends. The germline CDR1 and CDR2 sequences are LNHDA and SQIVND (reference sequence). The CDR3 DNA follows: TGTGCCAGTTCGACAGGCCGGAACACCGGGGAGCTGTTTTTT. It translates to CASSTGRNTGELFF.

The rearrangement joins TRBV18 to TRBJ1-1; D not certain. CDR3 length: 14 residues. The germline gives CDR1 KGHSH, CDR2 LQKENI. Trimming took off 3 bases at V and 0 bases at J, with 8 bases between the two ends. The CDR3, as DNA: TGTGCCAGCTCACCGGAGGTAATGAACACTGAAGCTTTCTTT. Translated, it gives CASSPEVMNTEAFF.

There are a few counts of this clone. The CDR3 nucleotides read TGTGCCAGCAGCTCCTCCCACCCGACTGGGAATCAGCCCCAGCATTTT. This sequence encodes CASSSSHPTGNQPQHF. The rearrangement uses TRBV7-9 and TRBJ1-5; no reliable D call. The CDR3 is made up of 16 amino acids. Germline V CDR1 and CDR2: SEHNR, FQNEAQ (reference sequence). The ends were cut back, 4 bases at V and 4 bases at J, with 17 bases in the middle.